Listed below are T cell receptor beta chains from one sample, sequenced in a study of OX40 agonist ivuxolimab in advanced cancers. The protocol was immunoSEQ multiplex PCR, while the TCRdb copy is restricted to in-frame clones and leaves out a portion. This table has about 67,000 clones, 85% appearing once. Material: CD4+ or CD8+ T cells sorted from blood, obtained in a trial of the OX40 agonist ivuxolimab. The receptors originated from an adult with an advanced solid tumor such as melanoma, head and neck, liver or kidney cancer. The CDR3 runs from the conserved cysteine through the conserved F or W. A D gene is named only where the DNA matches it firmly.

v_gene | d_gene | CDR3aa
TRBV7-2 | TRBD2 | CASSSAAGNQETQYF
TRBV7-3 | . | CASSLNREGYNEQFF
TRBV7-2 | . | CASSLLAVNSPLHF
TRBV6-5 | . | CASSYKDGTDTQYF
TRBV25-1 | . | CASSESGPHTEAFF
TRBV11-3 | . | CASSPSSRGAGYNEQFF
TRBV5-1 | . | CASSLDSGSGNTIYF
TRBV4-1 | . | CASSQEPQGSSRETQYF
TRBV19 | . | CASSIGGTADTQYF
TRBV11-2 | . | CASSPTGATNEKLFF
TRBV28 | . | CASKPSPYEQYF